These 32 T cell receptor beta chains came from one sample sequenced in a study of cytomegalovirus exposure and HLA in healthy donors. Some clones are missing from TCRdb's copy, which holds only in-frame ones; the method was immunoSEQ multiplex PCR. Of around 200,000 clones in the sample, approximately 83% were seen once. Material for sequencing was PBMCs. Source of these receptors: a woman between 18 and 30 years old in good health and CMV-seropositive.

This clone was detected only once. This chain uses TRBV7-3 with TRBJ2-3; D may be TRBD2 (5 bases). Germline CDR1 reads SGHTA; CDR2 reads FQGTGA. This CDR3 has 13 residues. The V and J ends lost 1 base and 5 bases respectively, with 7 bases between them. CDR3 sequence reads: CASSLMAGDTQYF. The CDR3 DNA is TGTGCCAGCAGCTTAATGGCGGGAGATACGCAGTATTTT.

The chain recombines TRBV7-2 with TRBJ1-5; D is unresolved. V lost 5 bases and J 1 base, leaving 12 bases between the germline ends. The CDR3 covers 15 residues. Germline V lookup: CDR1 SGHTA, CDR2 FQGNSA. The CDR3 sequence: CASSLEALSNQPQHF. The CDR3 region has the DNA TGTGCCAGCAGCCTGGAGGCATTAAGCAATCAGCCCCAGCATTTT.

The genes are TRBV6-4 and TRBJ1-1; 10 positions agree with TRBD1. With V trimmed by 3 bases and J by 10 bases, 5 bases remained unmatched. This CDR3 spans 13 amino acids. Germline-derived CDR1 and CDR2 are MRHNA and SNTAGT. CDR3 loop: CASSETGGATAFF. The CDR3 coding sequence is TGTGCCAGCAGTGAGACAGGGGGCGCGACAGCTTTCTTT.

The chain uses TRBV6-1 and TRBJ2-3, with a weak D call TRBD1 (6 bases). The CDR3 is 15 amino acids. Per germline, CDR1 MNHNS and CDR2 SASEGT. Trimming removed 2 bases at V and 5 bases at J, with 14 bases between. The CDR3 loop is CASSEWGQGGDTQYF. The CDR3 DNA is TGTGCCAGCAGTGAATGGGGGCAGGGTGGAGATACGCAGTATTTT.

The chain couples TRBV13 to TRBJ2-1; 15 bases map to TRBD2. Germline V CDR1 and CDR2: PRHDT, FYEKMQ (reference sequence). The J segment lost 6 bases and the V segment lost 5 bases, leaving 8 bases of the junction unmatched. The CDR3 sequence is 17 residues long. CDR3 in DNA: TGTGCCAGCAGCCCAGGACTAGCGGGGGGGCGCGGCAATGAGCAGTTCTTC. Translation gives CASSPGLAGGRGNEQFF. The whole variable domain, filled in from reference TRBV13 and TRBJ2-1, reads AAGVIQSPRHLIKEKRETATLKCYPIPRHDTVYWYQQGPGQDPQFLISFYEKMQSDKGSIPDRFSAQQFSDYHSELNMSSLELGDSALYFCASSPGLAGGRGNEQFFGPGTRLTVL.

The chain links TRBV15 to TRBJ1-5; 8 positions match TRBD1. After removal of 4 bases from V and 3 bases from J, the junction contained 5 bases not matched to a gene. Germline V gene data show CDR1 as LNHNV and CDR2 as YYDKDF (reference sequence). This CDR3 has 15 amino acids. Here the CDR3 DNA reads TGTGCCACCAGCACCGAGACAGGGGCCAATCAGCCCCAGCATTTT. Protein sequence: CATSTETGANQPQHF.

The chain has TRBV10-3 and TRBJ2-3; TRBD2 agrees at 8 bases. With 11 bases clipped from V and 5 bases from J, the junction kept 18 bases outside the gene matches. This CDR3 has 16 residues. Per the germline V gene, CDR1 is ENHRY and CDR2 is SYGVKD. The DNA for the CDR3 is TGTGCCTCTAAAAAATCGGGGACGGGGGGGCTAGATACGCAGTATTTT. Amino acids: CASKKSGTGGLDTQYF.

The V call is TRBV15, the J call TRBJ2-1, with D hard to call. V gave up 1 base and J gave up 7 bases, with 2 bases separating them. Germline V gene data show CDR1 as LNHNV and CDR2 as YYDKDF (reference sequence). The CDR3 loop spans 11 amino acids. CDR3 in DNA: TGTGCCACCAGCAGAGCGAATGAGCAGTTCTTC. As protein: CATSRANEQFF.

This rearrangement joins TRBV2 to TRBJ2-3; unclear D gene. Germline V CDR1 and CDR2: SNHLY, FYNNEI. V was shortened by 8 bases and J by 2 bases, with 11 bases between the two germline ends. The CDR3 is 13 amino acids. CDR3 region: CASCSSYTDTQYF. CDR3 nucleotides: TGTGCCAGCTGCTCTAGTTACACAGATACGCAGTATTTT.

The CDR3 nucleotides read TGTGCCAGCAGTGAGGCAGGGTCTTACGGCTACACCTTC. Its translation is CASSEAGSYGYTF. The chain combines TRBV6-1 with TRBJ1-2, with TRBD1 as a possible D gene (5 bases). Germline V CDR1 and CDR2: MNHNS, SASEGT. The CDR3 covers 13 residues. Trimming took 3 bases from V and 8 from J, leaving 13 bases between them.

The chain uses TRBV5-6 and TRBJ2-2, with 9 nucleotides matching TRBD2. V gave up 2 bases and J gave up 5 bases; unmatched junction bases: 4. CDR1 and CDR2 (germline): SGHDT, YYEEEE. This CDR3 has 15 amino acids. The CDR3 bases are TGTGCCAGCAGCTTCGGGACTAGCTTGACCGGGGAGCTGTTTTTT. Residues: CASSFGTSLTGELFF.

J is TRBJ2-7 and V is TRBV4-1; 11 bases map to TRBD2. Germline lookup yields CDR1 MGHRA and CDR2 YSYEKL. There are 16 residues in the CDR3. V was pared by 4 bases and J by 4 bases, with 9 bases of the junction left unmatched. CDR3 in amino acids: CASSPPSGGIRYEQYF. CDR3 sequence (DNA): TGCGCCAGCAGCCCTCCTAGCGGGGGGATCAGGTACGAGCAGTACTTC.

The chain couples TRBV6-1 to TRBJ1-1; 8 bases align to TRBD1. Looked up from germline, CDR1 is MNHNS and CDR2 is SASEGT. This CDR3 has 14 amino acids. The trim removed 4 bases at V and 4 bases at J, leaving 5 bases unmatched. DNA of the CDR3: TGTGCCAGCAGTGGAGGACAGGGTGGCACTGAAGCTTTCTTT. Protein: CASSGGQGGTEAFF.

The chain has TRBV7-2 and TRBJ2-1; 11 nucleotides line up with TRBD1. Germline V gene lookup returns CDR1 SGHTA and CDR2 FQGNSA. V shed 3 bases, J shed 6 bases, and the junction held 4 bases outside the gene matches. The CDR3 has 15 residues. In DNA form, the CDR3 reads TGTGCCAGCAGCTTTGGACAGGGGGCGATCAATGAGCAGTTCTTC. The encoded protein is CASSFGQGAINEQFF.

The chain links TRBV7-9 to TRBJ2-3; 8 bases map to TRBD2. V was clipped by 0 bases and J by 3 bases; unmatched bases: 2. This CDR3 comprises 15 residues. CDR1 is SEHNR, CDR2 FQNEAQ, per germline (reference sequence). CDR3 sequence: CASSLAGGRTDTQYF. CDR3 sequence (DNA): TGTGCCAGCAGCTTAGCTGGCGGGAGGACAGATACGCAGTATTTT. Based on the CDR3 plus reference TRBV7-9 and TRBJ2-3, the full variable domain is DTGVSQNPRHKITKRGQNVTFRCDPISEHNRLYWYRQTLGQGPEFLTYFQNEAQLEKSRLLSDRFSAERPKGSFSTLEIQRTEQGDSAMYLCASSLAGGRTDTQYFGPGTRLTVL.

This sequence joins TRBV4-2 and TRBJ1-4; TRBD1 might be the D (6 bases). Germline-derived CDR1 and CDR2 are LGHNA and YNFKEQ. V lost 2 bases and J lost 6, with 13 bases in between. This CDR3 has 15 residues. CDR3 in DNA: TGTGCCAGCAGCCAATCGTCAGGGGTAGATGAAAAACTGTTTTTT. Protein product: CASSQSSGVDEKLFF.

The chain couples TRBV4-3 to TRBJ1-4; D is uncertain. The CDR3 has 16 amino acids. Germline CDR1 reads LGHNA; CDR2 reads YSLEER. Trimming left V 4 bases short and J 6 bases short, with 18 bases between. CDR3 sequence (DNA): TGCGCCAGCAGCCGCAACGGTCCGGGGTTAGATGAAAAACTGTTTTTT. This gives the protein CASSRNGPGLDEKLFF.

This clone was counted once. The chain joins TRBV19 to TRBJ1-1; TRBD1 is a possible D gene (6 bases). Germline CDR1 LNHDA, CDR2 SQIVND (reference sequence). V dropped 2 bases and J dropped 4 bases, with 8 bases sitting between them. The CDR3 covers 13 residues. CDR3 loop: CASSITGSTEAFF. DNA of the CDR3: TGTGCCAGTAGTATAACAGGGAGCACTGAAGCTTTCTTT.

This clone has just a few counts. This chain links TRBV2 with TRBJ1-5; D is ambiguous. The V end was cut by 0 bases, the J end by 5 bases, with 11 bases between. The CDR3 runs to 15 residues. Germline lookup yields CDR1 SNHLY and CDR2 FYNNEI. The CDR3 sequence: CASSEAGRLHQPQHF. The CDR3 bases are TGTGCCAGCAGTGAAGCGGGGAGGCTACATCAGCCCCAGCATTTT.

CDR3 nucleotide sequence: TGTGCCAGCAGTCGTCAGCGTCAGCAGCCCCAGCATTTT. It is translated as CASSRQRQQPQHF. The genes are TRBV27 and TRBJ1-5; no reliable D call. Germline values: CDR1 MNHEY, CDR2 SMNVEV (reference sequence). The length of the CDR3 is 13 residues. V lost 5 bases to trimming and J lost 7 bases, with 12 bases between them.

CDR3 protein: CATSRDPPPPSQGTGYNSPLHF. The CDR3 DNA is TGTGCCACCAGCAGAGATCCCCCGCCGCCCTCCCAGGGAACAGGATATAATTCACCCCTCCACTTT. The genes are TRBV15 and TRBJ1-6, with D perhaps matching TRBD1 (5 bases). The CDR3 contains 22 residues. V lost 0 bases, J lost 4 bases, and 28 bases lay in between. Germline V gene data show CDR1 as LNHNV and CDR2 as YYDKDF (reference sequence).

The rearrangement uses TRBV11-1 and TRBJ1-2, with D perhaps matching TRBD1 (5 bases). CDR3 length: 15 residues. The ends were cut back, 0 bases at V and 7 bases at J, with 15 bases in the middle. The germline V gene has CDR1 SGHAT and CDR2 FQDESV (reference sequence). In DNA, the CDR3 is TGTGCCAGCAGCTTAGCGACGGGGGGTCCTGGTGGCTACACCTTC. Its translation: CASSLATGGPGGYTF.

The rearrangement uses TRBV10-3 and TRBJ1-1; 9 bases are shared with TRBD1. The CDR3 consists of 13 residues. Trimming took 5 bases from V and 4 from J; bases not matched to a gene: 2. Germline V lookup: CDR1 ENHRY, CDR2 SYGVKD. CDR3 in amino acids: CAISWTGVTEAFF. The CDR3 nucleotides read TGTGCCATCAGTTGGACAGGGGTCACTGAAGCTTTCTTT.

The chain joins TRBV23-1 to TRBJ2-7; a weak D match, TRBD2 (6 bases). TRBV23-1 is annotated as an ORF whose role is uncertain. V lost 11 bases and J 2 bases, leaving 22 bases between the germline ends. This CDR3 region has 15 residues. The chain's CDR3 is CACPRGTDTAYEQYF. For the CDR3, the DNA is TGCGCCTGTCCACGGGGGACCGACACCGCCTACGAGCAGTACTTC.

The rearrangement links TRBV6-1 to TRBJ1-6; 7 bases are shared with TRBD1. There are 15 residues in the CDR3. Germline V gene data show CDR1 as MNHNS and CDR2 as SASEGT. V shed 6 bases and J 6 bases; nucleotides not matched to a gene: 8. CDR3 sequence: CASRGPGTANSPLHF. CDR3 bases: TGTGCCAGCAGGGGTCCCGGGACAGCTAATTCACCCCTCCACTTT.

The chain is built from TRBV2 and TRBJ2-2; D gene uncertain. Germline CDR1 reads SNHLY; CDR2 reads FYNNEI. Between the trimmed V and J ends, which lost 4 bases and 0 bases, there was a span of 6 bases. This CDR3 comprises 14 residues. The CDR3 bases are TGTGCCAGCAGTGCTGCAGCGAACACCGGGGAGCTGTTTTTT. Translating gives CASSAAANTGELFF.

The chain uses TRBV5-4 and TRBJ2-7; 7 bases fit TRBD1. From germline, CDR1 is SGHNT and CDR2 YYREEE (reference sequence). Trimming took 0 bases from V and 2 from J; bases not matched to a gene: 8. The CDR3 runs 16 residues. The chain's CDR3 is CASSLGDRVRTYEQYF. CDR3 nucleotides: TGTGCCAGCAGCTTGGGAGACAGGGTAAGGACCTACGAGCAGTACTTC.

This sequence joins TRBV27 and TRBJ2-3, with 7 bases identical to TRBD2. The ends lost 11 bases at V and 0 bases at J; junction bases unmatched: 8. The CDR3 extends over 14 amino acids. Germline CDR1 MNHEY, CDR2 SMNVEV (reference sequence). The DNA of the CDR3 is TGTGCCGCCCGCCGGGGGGTGAGCACAGATACGCAGTATTTT. Translation gives CAARRGVSTDTQYF.

This chain uses TRBV11-2 with TRBJ2-2, with 7 bases that match TRBD1. J lost 0 bases, V lost 4 bases, and 2 bases had no gene match. Germline V gene sequence: CDR1 SGHAT, CDR2 FQNNGV. The CDR3 is 15 amino acids. CDR3 sequence (DNA): TGTGCCAGCAGCTGGGGACAGTCGAACACCGGGGAGCTGTTTTTT. Amino acids: CASSWGQSNTGELFF.

The J gene is TRBJ2-1, the V gene TRBV7-8, with 9 bases fitting TRBD2. The germline gives CDR1 SGHVS, CDR2 FQNEAQ. Trimming removed 5 bases from V and 8 bases from J; junction bases left unmatched: 13. The CDR3 runs to 16 residues. The DNA of the CDR3 is TGTGCCAGCAGCCTCTATTCCCGCGGGGGGGAATATGAGCAGTTCTTC. Translating it yields CASSLYSRGGEYEQFF.

The chain is built from TRBV2 and TRBJ1-1; TRBD1 might be the D (6 bases). The V gene's germline CDR1 is SNHLY and CDR2 FYNNEI. V was clipped by 6 bases and J by 10 bases, with 15 bases between them. This CDR3 is 12 amino acids long. The chain's CDR3 is CASSPGPTGAFF. DNA for the CDR3: TGTGCCAGCAGCCCCGGACCGACAGGAGCTTTCTTT.

The CDR3 DNA reads TGTGCCAGCAGCGGCACAGGGTTAGTGTACGAGCAGTACTTC. Its protein is CASSGTGLVYEQYF. V is TRBV5-6 and J is TRBJ2-7; D possibly corresponds to TRBD1 (6 bases). Germline assignment: CDR1 SGHDT and CDR2 YYEEEE. The CDR3 runs 14 residues. Trimming took 4 bases from V and 4 from J, leaving 15 bases between them.